The T cell receptor (beta chain) under discussion was sequenced for a study of blood T cell repertoires in COVID-19. Sequenced by immunoSEQ multiplex PCR; TCRdb stores in-frame clones only, minus some. The table has about 130,000 clones, 80% to 90% seen once; the top ten hold 2.3%. CDR1 SGHNT and CDR2 YENEEA come from the germline V gene. The CDR3 totals 13 residues. V lost 3 bases, J lost 2 bases, and 8 bases lay in between. The count of this clone is one. The sequenced material came from PBMCs or T cells enriched from blood (not recorded which). The chain uses TRBV11-3 and TRBJ2-7, with a tentative D call TRBD2 (6 bases). The clonotype originates from a woman in her forties or fifties who had recovered from COVID-19. The CDR3 protein is CASSFGGAYEQYF. The DNA of the CDR3 is TGTGCCAGCAGCTTTGGAGGGGCCTACGAGCAGTACTTC.